These 24 T cell receptor beta chains were sequenced from one sample in a study of cytomegalovirus exposure and HLA in healthy donors. PCR employed 60 Vbeta and 13 Jbeta primers. Assay: immunoSEQ multiplex PCR; the TCRdb copy retains only in-frame clones and omits some. This sample has roughly 99,000 clones; approximately 84% occur once, and the top ten carry 2% to 2.5%. What was sequenced was PBMCs. The receptors originated from a man aged 25 to 40 in good health and CMV-seronegative.

V usage is TRBV9 and J usage is TRBJ1-2; a weak D match, TRBD1 (6 bases). With 1 base removed from V and 5 bases from J, the gap between germline ends came to 9 bases. This CDR3 contains 13 residues. CDR1 is SGDLS, CDR2 YYNGEE, per germline. CDR3 coding DNA: TGTGCCAGCAGCGTAACAGGGCGATATGGCTACACCTTC. It is translated as CASSVTGRYGYTF.

This rearrangement joins TRBV4-1 to TRBJ2-4; 8 bases are shared with TRBD1. The CDR3 extends over 16 amino acids. CDR1 is MGHRA, CDR2 YSYEKL, per germline. Germline trimming cut 1 base from V and 4 bases from J; bases unmatched to any gene: 6. CDR3 DNA: TGCGCCAGCAGCCAAGCACTACAGGGGGTGAAAAACATTCAGTACTTC. Its protein is CASSQALQGVKNIQYF.

This clone was seen once. V usage is TRBV6-5 and J usage is TRBJ2-7; D might be TRBD1 (5 bases). The CDR3 runs 15 residues. The germline V gene has CDR1 MNHEY and CDR2 SVGAGI. V lost 2 bases, J lost 2 bases, and 13 bases lay in between. CDR3 loop: CASSYGAPWTYEQYF. For the CDR3, the DNA is TGTGCCAGCAGTTACGGGGCACCCTGGACCTACGAGCAGTACTTC.

The rearrangement links TRBV10-1 to TRBJ1-1; D may be TRBD1 (6 bases). The CDR3 is 13 amino acids. V shed 5 bases and J shed 1 base, with 8 bases lying between them. The germline V gene has CDR1 WNHNN and CDR2 SYGVQD (reference sequence). CDR3 protein: CASSLTGNTEAFF. In nucleotides, the CDR3 is TGCGCCAGCAGTTTGACAGGGAACACTGAAGCTTTCTTT.

J is TRBJ1-4 and V is TRBV5-8; D perhaps matches TRBD1 (5 bases). Trimming pared 4 bases from V and 5 bases from J, leaving 18 bases between. In germline, CDR1 is SGHTS, CDR2 YDEGEE. The CDR3 has 16 amino acids. The DNA for the CDR3 is TGTGCCAGCAGCCTGCATGGGAGGGGCGGGAATGAAAAACTGTTTTTT. It encodes CASSLHGRGGNEKLFF. The complete variable domain, with remaining parts taken from reference TRBV5-8 and TRBJ1-4, reads EAGVTQSPTHLIKTRGQQATLRCSPISGHTSVYWYQQALGLGLQFLLWYDEGEERNRGNFPPRFSGRQFPNYSSELNVNALELEDSALYLCASSLHGRGGNEKLFFGSGTQLSVL.

This clone was counted once. The chain carries TRBV9 and TRBJ1-1; 11 bases match TRBD1. CDR1 SGDLS and CDR2 YYNGEE come from the germline V gene. J gave up 6 bases and V 3 bases, and 4 bases lay outside the gene matches. The CDR3 contains 14 residues. The chain's CDR3 is CASSGPGQGAEAFF. CDR3 nucleotides: TGTGCCAGCAGCGGTCCGGGACAGGGGGCTGAAGCTTTCTTT.

This clone showed up just once. The chain recombines TRBV7-9 with TRBJ1-4; maybe TRBD1 (6 bases). CDR1 and CDR2 from the germline V gene are SEHNR and FQNEAQ (reference sequence). V dropped 0 bases and J dropped 5 bases, with 10 bases sitting between them. CDR3 length: 15 residues. DNA of the CDR3: TGTGCCAGCAGCTTAGCGCGGGGGCAGAATGAAAAACTGTTTTTT. This codes for CASSLARGQNEKLFF.

V gene TRBV18 combines with J gene TRBJ2-3; D may be TRBD2 (6 bases). The V end was cut by 2 bases, the J end by 0 bases, with 9 bases between. CDR3 size: 15 residues. From germline, CDR1 is KGHSH and CDR2 LQKENI. As DNA, the CDR3 is TGTGCCAGCTCACCAGTTGGGGGGAGCACAGATACGCAGTATTTT. Translated: CASSPVGGSTDTQYF.

The chain links TRBV11-2 to TRBJ1-2; 8 nucleotides line up with TRBD1. The germline V gene has CDR1 SGHAT and CDR2 FQNNGV. With V trimmed by 7 bases and J by 8 bases, 18 bases remained unmatched. The CDR3 is made up of 16 amino acids. The CDR3 DNA follows: TGTGCCAGCACCAATTTAGGGCCCGACAGGGGCTGGGGCTACACCTTC. Its translation: CASTNLGPDRGWGYTF. Based on the CDR3 plus reference TRBV11-2 and TRBJ1-2, the full variable domain is EAGVAQSPRYKIIEKRQSVAFWCNPISGHATLYWYQQILGQGPKLLIQFQNNGVVDDSQLPKDRFSAERLKGVDSTLKIQPAKLEDSAVYLCASTNLGPDRGWGYTFGSGTRLTVV.

The chain couples TRBV28 to TRBJ1-1; the match to TRBD1 covers 9 bases. The CDR3 loop spans 14 amino acids. Germline values: CDR1 MDHEN, CDR2 SYDVKM. The trim removed 6 bases at V and 5 bases at J, leaving 7 bases unmatched. The chain's CDR3 is CASRTGGALTEAFF. The DNA for the CDR3 is TGTGCCAGCAGAACAGGGGGCGCGTTGACTGAAGCTTTCTTT.

This clone was counted once. The rearrangement joins TRBV11-2 to TRBJ2-3; 7 positions agree with TRBD2. Germline trimming cut 3 bases from V and 3 bases from J; bases unmatched to any gene: 3. CDR3 length: 14 residues. Germline CDR1 is SGHAT and CDR2 is FQNNGV. The DNA for the CDR3 is TGTGCCAGCAGCTTTCGCGGGGGAACAGATACGCAGTATTTT. Its protein product is CASSFRGGTDTQYF.

The chain uses TRBV9 and TRBJ2-7; TRBD2 is a possible D gene (10 bases). Per germline, CDR1 SGDLS and CDR2 YYNGEE. Trimming shortened V by 3 bases and J by 6 bases, and 34 bases separated the two germline ends. The CDR3 has 20 amino acids. CDR3 sequence reads: CASSATPGTGFTSGTGEQYF. The CDR3 DNA sequence: TGTGCCAGCAGCGCAACCCCCGGGACAGGGTTTACTAGCGGGACGGGCGAGCAGTACTTC.

In its sample, this clone was seen a few times. The chain is built from TRBV6-5 and TRBJ2-7, with 10 bases fitting TRBD1. The CDR3 contains 14 residues. Germline V CDR1 and CDR2: MNHEY, SVGAGI. Trimming cost V 4 bases and J 0 bases; bases outside gene matches: 0. The CDR3 spells CASSWDRGSYEQYF. CDR3 DNA sequence: TGTGCCAGCAGTTGGGACAGGGGCTCCTACGAGCAGTACTTC.

The J gene is TRBJ1-4, the V gene TRBV29-1; TRBD1 matches 10 bases. The germline V gene encodes CDR1 SQVTM and CDR2 ANQGSEA. The CDR3 sequence is 12 residues long. V was pared by 6 bases and J by 8 bases, with 3 bases of the junction left unmatched. CDR3 region: CSVWTGGEKLFF. CDR3 coding DNA: TGCAGCGTGTGGACAGGGGGAGAAAAACTGTTTTTT.

The chain employs TRBV28 and TRBJ1-1, with no clear D. Germline assignment: CDR1 MDHEN and CDR2 SYDVKM. There are 13 residues in the CDR3. Trimming took 3 bases from V and 6 from J, leaving 11 bases between them. DNA of the CDR3: TGTGCCAGCAGTTTTGGAGGTAATTCTGAAGCTTTCTTT. Protein product: CASSFGGNSEAFF.

The chain carries TRBV6-5 and TRBJ2-1; no definite D call. Germline values: CDR1 MNHEY, CDR2 SVGAGI. The CDR3 runs 13 residues. Trimming pared 2 bases from V and 9 bases from J, leaving 11 bases between. CDR3 DNA sequence: TGTGCCAGCAGTTACCCAATGTACGGTGAGCAGTTCTTC. Residues: CASSYPMYGEQFF.

The gene calls are TRBV7-3 and TRBJ1-2; D call uncertain. The CDR3 length is 12 residues. Germline V gene sequence: CDR1 SGHTA, CDR2 FQGTGA. V was trimmed by 4 bases and J by 8 bases, leaving 11 bases between them. The CDR3 bases are TGTGCCAGCAGCTCGGGAGAAGGGGGCTACACCTTC. Its translation is CASSSGEGGYTF.

V usage is TRBV7-9 and J usage is TRBJ1-4; no reliable D call. This CDR3 has 15 amino acids. Looked up from germline, CDR1 is SEHNR and CDR2 is FQNEAQ (reference sequence). The V end was cut by 1 base, the J end by 4 bases, with 10 bases between. This CDR3 is CASSLGIGVNEKLFF. The CDR3 DNA is TGTGCCAGCAGCTTAGGGATCGGAGTTAATGAAAAACTGTTTTTT. The entire variable domain, with the rest obtained from reference TRBV7-9 and TRBJ1-4, is as follows: DTGVSQNPRHKITKRGQNVTFRCDPISEHNRLYWYRQTLGQGPEFLTYFQNEAQLEKSRLLSDRFSAERPKGSFSTLEIQRTEQGDSAMYLCASSLGIGVNEKLFFGSGTQLSVL.

The chain carries TRBV7-9 and TRBJ2-7; D unresolved. This CDR3 comprises 16 residues. V was trimmed by 4 bases and J by 2 bases, leaving 18 bases between them. CDR1 SEHNR and CDR2 FQNEAQ come from the germline V gene (reference sequence). CDR3 bases: TGTGCCAGCAGCTCCTTCTACCGGAGTCGAGCCTACGAGCAGTACTTC. Amino acids: CASSSFYRSRAYEQYF.

The chain couples TRBV18 to TRBJ1-1; 10 bases are a match to TRBD1. The J segment lost 6 bases and the V segment lost 7 bases, leaving 8 bases of the junction unmatched. Germline V gene sequence: CDR1 KGHSH, CDR2 LQKENI. This CDR3 contains 14 residues. The CDR3 is CASFYRDRGSEAFF. CDR3 in DNA: TGTGCCAGCTTTTACCGGGACAGGGGTTCTGAAGCTTTCTTT.

The chain links TRBV15 to TRBJ2-1; no clear D gene. Germline V gene data show CDR1 as LNHNV and CDR2 as YYDKDF (reference sequence). Between the trimmed V and J ends, which lost 7 bases and 0 bases, there was a span of 10 bases. This CDR3 spans 14 amino acids. The CDR3 protein is CATKYWSSYNEQFF. The CDR3 DNA sequence: TGTGCCACCAAATACTGGAGCTCCTACAATGAGCAGTTCTTC. The complete variable domain, with remaining parts taken from reference TRBV15 and TRBJ2-1, reads DAMVIQNPRYQVTQFGKPVTLSCSQTLNHNVMYWYQQKSSQAPKLLFHYYDKDFNNEADTPDNFQSRRPNTSFCFLDIRSPGLGDTAMYLCATKYWSSYNEQFFGPGTRLTVL.

In this sample, this clone turned up a few times. V gene TRBV2 combines with J gene TRBJ1-6, with 8 bases that match TRBD1. Germline trimming cut 5 bases from V and 10 bases from J; bases unmatched to any gene: 7. The CDR3 is 14 residues long. The V gene's germline CDR1 is SNHLY and CDR2 FYNNEI. CDR3 sequence: CASSRTGRQSPLHF. In nucleotides, the CDR3 is TGTGCCAGCAGTAGGACAGGGCGACAGTCACCCCTCCACTTT.

The V call is TRBV15, the J call TRBJ2-5; D not certain. Trimming stripped 1 base from V and 5 bases from J, with 5 bases between. The germline gives CDR1 LNHNV, CDR2 YYDKDF (reference sequence). This CDR3 contains 12 residues. CDR3 loop: CATSRVAETQYF. Here the CDR3 DNA reads TGTGCCACCAGCAGAGTCGCGGAGACCCAGTACTTC.

This sequence joins TRBV14 and TRBJ2-5, with 7 bases aligning to TRBD2. CDR1 and CDR2 (germline): SGHDN, FVKESK. CDR3 size: 14 residues. V was pared by 4 bases and J by 7 bases, with 9 bases of the junction left unmatched. The CDR3 region is CASSRRTSSRTQYF. The CDR3 DNA reads TGTGCCAGCAGCCGCCGGACTAGTAGTAGGACCCAGTACTTC.